These 17 T cell receptor beta chains were sequenced from one sample in a study of a mutant IDH1 vaccine in newly diagnosed glioma. Sequenced by immunoSEQ multiplex PCR; TCRdb stores in-frame clones only, minus some. The sample has about 90,000 clones; nearly 90% are singletons. No antigen has been identified for these receptors. Stated time point: week 47, end of study. Alongside topical imiquimod, each dose of vaccine comprised 300 ug of mutant IDH1 20-mer peptide. The source was PBMCs, collected from a glioma patient whose treatment included an IDH1 peptide vaccine. The receptors come from a woman between 45 and 60 years old with glioma.

The chain links TRBV5-1 to TRBJ2-7, with 8 bases fitting TRBD1. The CDR3 has 14 residues. Germline-derived CDR1 and CDR2 are SGHRS and YFSETQ. After removal of 5 bases from V and 2 bases from J, the junction contained 6 bases not matched to a gene. In nucleotides, the CDR3 is TGCGCCAGCAGGGTTGGACAGGGCCCCTACGAGCAGTACTTC. Translation gives CASRVGQGPYEQYF.

The chain links TRBV14 to TRBJ1-2; D remains ambiguous. CDR1 is SGHDN, CDR2 FVKESK, per germline. The V gene lost 1 base and the J gene lost 6 bases, with 21 bases spanning the gap. The CDR3 length is 17 residues. The CDR3: CASSQGPRPARFDGYTF. Here the CDR3 DNA reads TGTGCCAGCAGCCAAGGCCCCCGTCCGGCCAGATTTGATGGCTACACCTTC.

The CDR3 region is CASSRDSGETQYF. CDR3 nucleotides: TGTGCCAGCAGCCGGGACAGTGGAGAGACCCAGTACTTC. This sequence joins TRBV6-5 and TRBJ2-5, with 7 bases lining up with TRBD1. This CDR3 is built from 13 residues. Trimming cost V 6 bases and J 4 bases; bases outside gene matches: 5. Looked up from germline, CDR1 is MNHEY and CDR2 is SVGAGI.

CDR3 bases: TGTGCCAGCTCGGAGGGGGGGGTGGATTCACCCCTCCACTTT. It encodes CASSEGGVDSPLHF. The chain links TRBV18 to TRBJ1-6; D may be TRBD1 (6 bases). The CDR3 is made up of 14 amino acids. The germline CDR1 and CDR2 sequences are KGHSH and LQKENI. V was pared by 6 bases and J by 8 bases, with 14 bases between.

The genes are TRBV6-1 and TRBJ2-1; 12 bases line up with TRBD1. Germline CDR1 is MNHNS and CDR2 is SASEGT. The CDR3 has 15 amino acids. The V gene end was trimmed by 7 bases and the J gene end by 9 bases; junction bases not matched to a gene: 10. This CDR3 is CASTLWDRGLVEQFF. DNA of the CDR3: TGTGCCAGCACTTTATGGGACAGGGGGCTGGTTGAGCAGTTCTTC.

The chain couples TRBV5-1 to TRBJ2-7; a weak D match, TRBD2 (6 bases). CDR3 length: 12 residues. CDR1 and CDR2 (germline): SGHRS, YFSETQ. Trimming pared 7 bases from V and 3 bases from J, leaving 11 bases between. CDR3 loop: CASGGGLYEQYF. Here the CDR3 DNA reads TGCGCCAGCGGGGGAGGCCTCTACGAGCAGTACTTC.

The chain links TRBV11-2 to TRBJ1-5, with D tentatively TRBD1 (6 bases). The germline gives CDR1 SGHAT, CDR2 FQNNGV. The ends were cut back, 5 bases at V and 7 bases at J, with 15 bases in the middle. The CDR3 covers 14 residues. CDR3 region: CASSLRGAEQPQHF. For the CDR3, the DNA is TGTGCCAGCAGCCTGAGGGGGGCAGAACAGCCCCAGCATTTT.

This chain joins TRBV6-6 and TRBJ2-2; a possible D gene is TRBD2 (5 bases). CDR1 is MNHNY, CDR2 SVGAGI, per germline (reference sequence). The ends were cut back, 0 bases at V and 5 bases at J, with 7 bases in the middle. CDR3 length: 14 residues. CDR3 bases: TGTGCCAGCAGTTACTCGACTACTACCGGGGAGCTGTTTTTT. Its translation is CASSYSTTTGELFF.

The chain joins TRBV28 to TRBJ1-2; no clear D. This CDR3 has 13 residues. The V end was cut by 6 bases, the J end by 8 bases, with 16 bases between. The V gene's germline CDR1 is MDHEN and CDR2 SYDVKM. The CDR3 DNA reads as TGTGCCAGCAGCCGGGCCGACGACTGGGGCTACACCTTC. Translated: CASSRADDWGYTF.

The gene calls are TRBV9 and TRBJ1-6, with D unclear. Looked up from germline, CDR1 is SGDLS and CDR2 is YYNGEE. Trimming removed 7 bases from V and 0 bases from J, with 5 bases in between. The CDR3 is 13 residues long. The CDR3 DNA is TGTGCCAGCGCCAGCTCCTATAATTCACCCCTCCACTTT. As protein: CASASSYNSPLHF.

The rearrangement uses TRBV4-1 and TRBJ1-5; D possibly corresponds to TRBD1 (5 bases). The CDR3 loop spans 15 amino acids. Between the trimmed V and J ends, which lost 0 bases and 3 bases, there was a span of 9 bases. The V gene's germline CDR1 is MGHRA and CDR2 YSYEKL. CDR3 loop: CASSQDEGINQPQHF. The CDR3, as DNA: TGCGCCAGCAGCCAAGATGAGGGGATCAATCAGCCCCAGCATTTT.

The rearrangement links TRBV9 to TRBJ2-3; possible D gene TRBD2, 6 bases. The length of the CDR3 is 15 residues. V lost 0 bases and J lost 4, with 12 bases in between. Germline loops: CDR1 SGDLS, CDR2 YYNGEE. In nucleotides, the CDR3 is TGTGCCAGCAGCGTAGGTGTCGGGAGCTCAGATACGCAGTATTTT. It is translated as CASSVGVGSSDTQYF.

The chain links TRBV14 to TRBJ2-2; no definite D call. This CDR3 is built from 17 residues. Per the germline V gene, CDR1 is SGHDN and CDR2 is FVKESK. V lost 1 base to trimming and J lost 0 bases, with 12 bases between them. CDR3 in DNA: TGTGCCAGCAGCCAAGGACCACCTTACGCGAACACCGGGGAGCTGTTTTTT. Its translation: CASSQGPPYANTGELFF.

This chain joins TRBV4-2 and TRBJ1-1; tentative D call: TRBD1 (5 bases). The V gene's germline CDR1 is LGHNA and CDR2 YNFKEQ. V gave up 0 bases and J gave up 1 base, with 15 bases separating them. This CDR3 is 17 amino acids long. DNA of the CDR3: TGTGCCAGCAGCCAAGAGAAGGGGACGGTAAAGAACACTGAAGCTTTCTTT. It yields the protein CASSQEKGTVKNTEAFF.

V gene TRBV4-1 combines with J gene TRBJ2-7; the D gene could be TRBD1 or TRBD2 (5 bases each). There are 14 residues in the CDR3. Deletions cut 3 bases from V and 0 bases from J, with 9 bases between. CDR1 and CDR2 from the germline V gene are MGHRA and YSYEKL. CDR3 coding DNA: TGCGCCAGCAGCCAGAGGGACGGCTCCTACGAGCAGTACTTC. As protein: CASSQRDGSYEQYF.

The gene calls are TRBV5-1 and TRBJ2-7; no reliable D call. CDR3 length equals 14 residues. CDR1 SGHRS and CDR2 YFSETQ come from the germline V gene. V lost 0 bases and J 2 bases, leaving 9 bases between the germline ends. This chain's CDR3 is CASSLAEKAYEQYF. The CDR3, as DNA: TGCGCCAGCAGCTTGGCCGAAAAGGCCTACGAGCAGTACTTC.

The V and J genes are TRBV5-1 and TRBJ1-5; TRBD1 might be the D (5 bases). This CDR3 is 15 amino acids long. Trimming shortened V by 0 bases and J by 7 bases, and 14 bases separated the two germline ends. Germline V gene lookup returns CDR1 SGHRS and CDR2 YFSETQ. CDR3 protein: CASSLGGREKQPQHF. The CDR3, as DNA: TGCGCCAGCAGCTTGGGTGGCAGGGAAAAACAGCCCCAGCATTTT.